A single sample is the source of the 22 T cell receptor beta chains below, sequenced in a study of radiation and T cells in renal cell carcinoma. The repertoire was sequenced with immunoSEQ multiplex PCR; TCRdb's copy has only in-frame clones and lacks some. The data hold 95,000 to 150,000 clones, with around 80% observed a single time. As for time point: blood 2 weeks post-SBRT. The treatment was: 15 Gy SBRT to primary tumor, nephrectomy 4 weeks later. The material sequenced was blood, taken from a patient whose treatment included radiotherapy and nephrectomy. These receptors originate from a man between 50 and 59 years old with renal cell carcinoma.

The chain carries TRBV4-1 and TRBJ2-5, with TRBD1 identical over 10 bases. Germline-derived CDR1 and CDR2 are MGHRA and YSYEKL. V was pared by 6 bases and J by 1 base, with 5 bases of the junction left unmatched. This CDR3 contains 15 residues. The CDR3 DNA is TGCGCCAGCAGGAGCAGACAGGGGGCCCAAGAGACCCAGTACTTC. Encoded protein: CASRSRQGAQETQYF.

The V and J genes are TRBV7-3 and TRBJ1-1, with TRBD1 matching over 7 bases. The V gene's germline CDR1 is SGHTA and CDR2 FQGTGA. The CDR3 has 13 residues. The V and J ends lost 4 bases and 3 bases, in that order; junction bases with no gene match: 2. CDR3 residues: CASSSQGDTEAFF. CDR3 DNA sequence: TGTGCCAGCAGCTCGCAGGGGGACACTGAAGCTTTCTTT.

The V and J genes are TRBV4-1 and TRBJ2-3; 8 nucleotides align to TRBD2. V trimming: 3 bases; J trimming: 4 bases; junction bases outside the gene matches: 15. The CDR3 length is 18 residues. Germline V CDR1 and CDR2: MGHRA, YSYEKL. CDR3 region: CASSQGAPRGVKADTQYF. In DNA, the CDR3 is TGCGCCAGCAGCCAGGGAGCCCCGCGGGGGGTTAAGGCAGATACGCAGTATTTT.

This clone was recorded a few times. The chain uses TRBV19 and TRBJ2-7, with TRBD1 as a possible D gene (6 bases). The CDR3 loop spans 14 amino acids. V shed 3 bases and J shed 2 bases, with 11 bases lying between them. Germline CDR1 is LNHDA and CDR2 is SQIVND (reference sequence). The CDR3 region is CASSIGRDTYEQYF. DNA of the CDR3: TGTGCCAGTAGTATTGGCAGGGACACCTACGAGCAGTACTTC.

This chain joins TRBV19 and TRBJ1-4; D may be TRBD1 (6 bases). Trimming cost V 0 bases and J 5 bases, with 10 bases left between them. The germline CDR1 and CDR2 sequences are LNHDA and SQIVND (reference sequence). CDR3 length: 15 residues. CDR3 region: CASSIDRGANEKLFF. CDR3 sequence (DNA): TGTGCCAGTAGTATAGATCGGGGGGCCAATGAAAAACTGTTTTTT. Looking up the rest from reference TRBV19 and TRBJ1-4 gives the full variable domain: DGGITQSPKYLFRKEGQNVTLSCEQNLNHDAMYWYRQDPGQGLRLIYYSQIVNDFQKGDIAEGYSVSREKKESFPLTVTSAQKNPTAFYLCASSIDRGANEKLFFGSGTQLSVL.

The chain uses TRBV6-1 and TRBJ1-6, with a tentative D call TRBD1 (5 bases). V lost 7 bases and J 3 bases, leaving 13 bases between the germline ends. CDR3 length equals 15 residues. Germline V gives CDR1 MNHNS, CDR2 SASEGT. Here the CDR3 reads CASTIAGLYNSPLHF. The CDR3 nucleotides are TGTGCCAGCACTATTGCAGGGCTCTATAATTCACCCCTCCACTTT.

J is TRBJ2-7 and V is TRBV19, with D uncertain. Trimming left V 1 base short and J 6 bases short, with 7 bases between. The CDR3 length is 12 residues. Germline V lookup: CDR1 LNHDA, CDR2 SQIVND (reference sequence). The CDR3, as DNA: TGTGCCAGTAGTATAGTCACCGGCGAGCAGTACTTC. Residues: CASSIVTGEQYF.

The chain's CDR3 is CASSQEVASSNQPQHF. The CDR3 region has the DNA TGCGCCAGCAGCCAAGAGGTGGCAAGCAGCAATCAGCCCCAGCATTTT. The V call is TRBV4-1, the J call TRBJ1-5, with D unresolved. Germline V gene data show CDR1 as MGHRA and CDR2 as YSYEKL. The CDR3 totals 16 residues. Trimming removed 0 bases from V and 1 base from J, with 10 bases in between.

This rearrangement joins TRBV4-2 to TRBJ2-1; TRBD2 agrees at 13 bases. Germline CDR1 LGHNA, CDR2 YNFKEQ. Unmatched junction bases numbered 3, after V lost 0 bases and J lost 10 bases. The length of the CDR3 is 15 residues. CDR3 sequence: CASSQEGLAGNEQFF. The CDR3 nucleotides read TGTGCCAGCAGCCAAGAGGGACTAGCGGGAAACGAGCAGTTCTTC.

The chain employs TRBV28 and TRBJ2-4; tentatively, D is TRBD1 or TRBD2 (6 bases each). Germline CDR1 MDHEN, CDR2 SYDVKM. CDR3 length equals 15 residues. The V end lost 7 bases, the J end lost 1 base, and 14 bases lay between the germline ends. CDR3 in DNA: TGTGCCAGCACCTTCCAGGGGAGGGCCAAAAACATTCAGTACTTC. Translating gives CASTFQGRAKNIQYF.

This rearrangement joins TRBV4-3 to TRBJ2-7; 10 positions match TRBD1. CDR3 length: 16 amino acids. Germline trimming cut 4 bases from V and 5 bases from J; bases unmatched to any gene: 11. Germline CDR1 reads LGHNA; CDR2 reads YSLEER. Here the CDR3 reads CASSPQWTGGRHEQYF. In DNA, the CDR3 is TGCGCCAGCAGCCCCCAGTGGACAGGGGGTCGCCACGAGCAGTACTTC.

This clone was seen just once. The chain links TRBV6-1 to TRBJ1-4, with D uncertain. From germline, CDR1 is MNHNS and CDR2 SASEGT. V was pared by 5 bases and J by 5 bases, with 15 bases between. The CDR3 is 15 residues long. CDR3 amino acids: CASSTLYEPNEKLFF. In nucleotides, the CDR3 is TGTGCCAGCAGTACACTATATGAACCGAATGAAAAACTGTTTTTT.

The gene calls are TRBV5-1 and TRBJ2-7, with D possibly being TRBD1 or TRBD2 (7 bases each). Trimming stripped 0 bases from V and 9 bases from J, with 22 bases between. Germline assignment: CDR1 SGHRS and CDR2 YFSETQ. This CDR3 is 16 amino acids long. Here the CDR3 DNA reads TGCGCCAGCAGCTTGGCCGGGACAGCCGGTGGGGAGGGGCAGTACTTC. It codes for CASSLAGTAGGEGQYF.

V and J are TRBV5-1 and TRBJ2-7; D is possibly TRBD2 (5 bases). Germline CDR1 and CDR2: SGHRS and YFSETQ. The V end was cut by 4 bases, the J end by 4 bases, with 18 bases between. There are 15 residues in the CDR3. For the CDR3, the DNA is TGCGCCAGCAGCCTTGGCCCCGGGGTCACATACGAGCAGTACTTC. This codes for CASSLGPGVTYEQYF.

This clone was recorded a few times. The chain has TRBV29-1 and TRBJ1-2, with D uncertain. The CDR3 covers 15 residues. V gave up 1 base and J gave up 5 bases, with 17 bases separating them. CDR1 SQVTM and CDR2 ANQGSEA come from the germline V gene. CDR3 coding DNA: TGCAGCGTTGAAGGGTCAACGATGTCGATTTATGGCTACACCTTC. Translation: CSVEGSTMSIYGYTF. Filled out from reference TRBV29-1 and TRBJ1-2, the complete variable domain reads SAVISQKPSRDICQRGTSLTIQCQVDSQVTMMFWYRQQPGQSLTLIATANQGSEATYESGFVIDKFPISRPNLTFSTLTVSNMSPEDSSIYLCSVEGSTMSIYGYTFGSGTRLTVV.

The V call is TRBV5-1, the J call TRBJ1-6; 7 bases are a match to TRBD1. The junction had 11 bases not matched to a gene; V was cut back by 4 bases and J by 7 bases. The germline V gene has CDR1 SGHRS and CDR2 YFSETQ. This CDR3 comprises 16 residues. CDR3 in DNA: TGCGCCAGCAGCCCCTCCGCGACAGGGAAAAATTCACCCCTCCACTTT. It codes for CASSPSATGKNSPLHF.

The rearrangement uses TRBV6-1 and TRBJ2-3; no clear D gene. This CDR3 comprises 15 residues. Germline V gene data show CDR1 as MNHNS and CDR2 as SASEGT. Between the trimmed V and J ends, which lost 4 bases and 5 bases, there was a span of 16 bases. CDR3 in amino acids: CASSGLVGNQDTQYF. The CDR3 DNA reads as TGTGCCAGCAGTGGTCTGGTGGGGAATCAAGATACGCAGTATTTT.

This chain connects TRBV2 to TRBJ1-2; D unresolved. The CDR3 is made up of 13 amino acids. Deletions cut 3 bases from V and 1 base from J, with 6 bases between. Germline V gives CDR1 SNHLY, CDR2 FYNNEI. CDR3 amino acids: CASSDFGNYGYTF. CDR3 nucleotides: TGTGCCAGCAGTGATTTTGGTAACTATGGCTACACCTTC.

The chain uses TRBV2 and TRBJ1-1; perhaps TRBD1 as D (5 bases). This CDR3 is built from 13 residues. CDR1 is SNHLY, CDR2 FYNNEI, per germline. V lost 3 bases and J 5 bases, leaving 10 bases between the germline ends. CDR3 sequence reads: CASSDREGTEAFF. The DNA for the CDR3 is TGTGCCAGCAGTGACAGGGAAGGAACTGAAGCTTTCTTT. The full variable domain, with the rest looked up from reference TRBV2 and TRBJ1-1, is EPEVTQTPSHQVTQMGQEVILRCVPISNHLYFYWYRQILGQKVEFLVSFYNNEISEKSEIFDDQFSVERPDGSNFTLKIRSTKLEDSAMYFCASSDREGTEAFFGQGTRLTVV.

This clone was seen ten or more times. The chain uses TRBV15 and TRBJ2-3; D not resolved. Germline V gene lookup returns CDR1 LNHNV and CDR2 YYDKDF (reference sequence). Between the trimmed V and J ends, which lost 0 bases and 0 bases, there was a span of 4 bases. The length of the CDR3 is 14 residues. The CDR3 bases are TGTGCCACCAGCAGAGATGTCAGCACAGATACGCAGTATTTT. Translation gives CATSRDVSTDTQYF.

This clone turned up a few times. The J gene is TRBJ1-1, the V gene TRBV9; D perhaps matches TRBD1 (6 bases). The CDR3 totals 14 residues. CDR1 is SGDLS, CDR2 YYNGEE, per germline. Trimming left V 0 bases short and J 4 bases short, with 10 bases between. The DNA for the CDR3 is TGTGCCAGCAGCGTAGACGGGGGCCGCACTGAAGCTTTCTTT. Protein: CASSVDGGRTEAFF.

The rearrangement links TRBV7-8 to TRBJ2-1; TRBD2 matches 13 bases. CDR1 SGHVS and CDR2 FQNEAQ come from the germline V gene. CDR3 size: 15 residues. V lost 1 base to trimming and J lost 10 bases; unmatched junction nucleotides: 4. CDR3 nucleotide sequence: TGTGCCAGCAGCTTAGTATCGACTAGCGGGGGGGAGCAGTTCTTC. It is translated as CASSLVSTSGGEQFF. Supplemented by reference TRBV7-8 and TRBJ2-1, the full variable domain reads GAGVSQSPRYKVAKRGQDVALRCDPISGHVSLFWYQQALGQGPEFLTYFQNEAQLDKSGLPSDRFFAERPEGSVSTLKIQRTQQEDSAVYLCASSLVSTSGGEQFFGPGTRLTVL.